Listed here are 27 T cell receptor beta chains from one sample, sequenced in a study of blood T cell repertoires in COVID-19. Libraries were prepared by immunoSEQ multiplex PCR; TCRdb keeps only in-frame clonotypes and omits some of them. The sample yields approximately 400,000 clones, under 85% seen once. Sequenced sample: PBMCs or T cells enriched from blood (not recorded which). These receptors all stem from a woman between 50 and 59 years old who had recovered from COVID-19.

The V call is TRBV6-1, the J call TRBJ1-3, with 9 nucleotides matching TRBD1. The CDR3 runs 16 residues. Per germline, CDR1 MNHNS and CDR2 SASEGT. The ends lost 4 bases at V and 1 base at J; junction bases unmatched: 5. The DNA for the CDR3 is TGTGCCAGCAGTGGGGGGACAGGGTCTTCTGGAAACACCATATATTTT. Its protein is CASSGGTGSSGNTIYF.

The chain links TRBV14 to TRBJ1-4, with unresolved D. Trimming removed 1 base at V and 8 bases at J, with 11 bases between. The CDR3 contains 14 residues. CDR1 is SGHDN, CDR2 FVKESK, per germline. The CDR3 reads CASSQATVWEKLFF. For the CDR3, the DNA is TGTGCCAGCAGCCAAGCTACCGTCTGGGAAAAACTGTTTTTT. Full variable domain (remainder filled in from reference TRBV14 and TRBJ1-4): EAGVTQFPSHSVIEKGQTVTLRCDPISGHDNLYWYRRVMGKEIKFLLHFVKESKQDESGMPNNRFLAERTGGTYSTLKVQPAELEDSGVYFCASSQATVWEKLFFGSGTQLSVL.

Turning to this clone: This specimen includes other DNA sequences encoding the same CDR3. The V call is TRBV7-2, the J call TRBJ1-4, with 7 bases aligning to TRBD1. This CDR3 contains 15 residues. CDR1 is SGHTA, CDR2 FQGNSA, per germline. V was pared by 2 bases and J by 5 bases, with 5 bases of the junction left unmatched. Here the CDR3 reads CASSLSGQRNEKLFF. In nucleotides, the CDR3 is TGTGCCAGCAGCTTATCGGGACAGAGAAATGAAAAACTGTTTTTT.

The gene calls are TRBV27 and TRBJ2-1, with D maybe TRBD1 (5 bases). This CDR3 spans 13 amino acids. With 7 bases removed from V and 2 bases from J, the gap between germline ends came to 9 bases. Germline-derived CDR1 and CDR2 are MNHEY and SMNVEV (reference sequence). In nucleotides, the CDR3 is TGTGCCAGCAAGGGGCAGGCCTACAATGAGCAGTTCTTC. This gives the protein CASKGQAYNEQFF.

This clone was observed a handful of times. This chain joins TRBV7-9 and TRBJ1-2; 9 positions agree with TRBD1. This CDR3 is built from 16 residues. With V trimmed by 4 bases and J by 6 bases, 12 bases remained unmatched. CDR1 and CDR2 from the germline V gene are SEHNR and FQNEAQ (reference sequence). The CDR3 DNA is TGTGCCAGCAGCTCCCTGTGGGGACAGGGAGCGGATGGCTACACCTTC. Residues: CASSSLWGQGADGYTF.

The gene calls are TRBV18 and TRBJ2-7; the D gene is possibly TRBD2 (5 bases). Germline assignment: CDR1 KGHSH and CDR2 LQKENI. Trimming left V 3 bases short and J 6 bases short, with 9 bases between. The CDR3 totals 12 residues. The CDR3 protein is CASSPSTSEQYF. Here the CDR3 DNA reads TGTGCCAGCTCACCGTCCACTAGCGAGCAGTACTTC. Full variable domain (remainder filled in from reference TRBV18 and TRBJ2-7): NAGVMQNPRHLVRRRGQEARLRCSPMKGHSHVYWYRQLPEEGLKFMVYLQKENIIDESGMPKERFSAEFPKEGPSILRIQQVVRGDSAAYFCASSPSTSEQYFGPGTRLTVT.

The V gene is TRBV3-1 (or the pseudogene TRBV3-2), the J gene TRBJ2-5, with a possible D match to TRBD2 (5 bases). The CDR3 extends over 13 amino acids. V lost 4 bases to trimming and J lost 9 bases, with 15 bases between them. The germline V gene has CDR1 LGHDT and CDR2 YNNKEL (reference sequence). The CDR3 nucleotides are TGTGCCAGCAGCCTGGACTCTATAAGGCCCCAGTACTTC. Residues: CASSLDSIRPQYF.

The chain carries TRBV3-1 (or the pseudogene TRBV3-2) and TRBJ1-5, with 8 bases identical to TRBD1. CDR1 LGHDT and CDR2 YNNKEL come from the germline V gene (reference sequence). V shed 1 base and J 6 bases; nucleotides not matched to a gene: 2. The CDR3 runs 14 residues. The CDR3 DNA follows: TGTGCCAGCAGCCAAGGACAGGGGTCTCAGCCCCAGCATTTT. Amino acids: CASSQGQGSQPQHF.

The chain is built from TRBV2 and TRBJ1-2; D possibly corresponds to TRBD1 (6 bases). CDR3 length: 14 residues. V gave up 7 bases and J gave up 0 bases, with 12 bases separating them. Germline values: CDR1 SNHLY, CDR2 FYNNEI. The CDR3 is CASMGARPNYGYTF. CDR3 bases: TGTGCCAGCATGGGGGCCCGTCCTAACTATGGCTACACCTTC.

The sample holds a few counts of this clone. CDR3 DNA: TGTGCCAGCAGCTTGCGACAGGGGTTTGAAGCTTTCTTT. It translates to CASSLRQGFEAFF. The chain has TRBV5-8 and TRBJ1-1; 8 nucleotides align to TRBD1. V dropped 1 base and J dropped 7; count of bases not matched to a gene: 3. Looked up from germline, CDR1 is SGHTS and CDR2 is YDEGEE. The CDR3 runs to 13 residues.

This chain links TRBV5-1 with TRBJ1-2; 7 bases match TRBD1. Per the germline V gene, CDR1 is SGHRS and CDR2 is YFSETQ. V was clipped by 4 bases and J by 3 bases; unmatched bases: 9. CDR3 length: 15 amino acids. The CDR3 loop is CASSLDRVYHYGYTF. The CDR3 bases are TGCGCCAGCAGCCTCGACAGGGTTTATCACTATGGCTACACCTTC.

The rearrangement uses TRBV2 and TRBJ2-2; D is uncertain. Germline V lookup: CDR1 SNHLY, CDR2 FYNNEI. This CDR3 has 15 amino acids. V lost 2 bases, J lost 4 bases, and 11 bases lay in between. This CDR3 is CASSESGGPTGELFF. CDR3 nucleotides: TGTGCCAGCAGTGAATCGGGTGGCCCCACCGGGGAGCTGTTTTTT.

The rearrangement uses TRBV19 and TRBJ1-2; D is unresolved. CDR1 and CDR2 (germline): LNHDA, SQIVND (reference sequence). The CDR3 extends over 15 amino acids. V lost 3 bases to trimming and J lost 5 bases, with 16 bases between them. The CDR3 bases are TGTGCCAGTAGTATTTGGTCCACTGCGCTTTATGGCTACACCTTC. Translating gives CASSIWSTALYGYTF.

The chain employs TRBV5-6 and TRBJ2-2, with 8 positions matching TRBD1. CDR3 length: 16 amino acids. The junction had 11 bases not matched to a gene; V was cut back by 4 bases and J by 6 bases. CDR1 and CDR2 from the germline V gene are SGHDT and YYEEEE. The CDR3 sequence is CASSRNGQGRAGELFF. The CDR3 DNA sequence: TGTGCCAGCAGCAGGAATGGACAGGGACGGGCCGGGGAGCTGTTTTTT.

In nucleotides, the CDR3 is TGTGCCAGCAGCCGTGCTGGACAGGGGAATCAGCCCCAGCATTTT. It yields the protein CASSRAGQGNQPQHF. V and J are TRBV6-2 or TRBV6-3 and TRBJ1-5; 9 bases are a match to TRBD1. J lost 4 bases, V lost 6 bases, and 7 bases had no gene match. Looked up from germline, CDR1 is MNHEY and CDR2 is SVGEGT. The CDR3 covers 15 residues.

The chain uses TRBV9 and TRBJ2-1; 11 bases align to TRBD2. Trimming at V came to 4 bases and at J to 8 bases, leaving 11 bases not matched to a gene. Germline V lookup: CDR1 SGDLS, CDR2 YYNGEE. The CDR3 has 16 residues. CDR3 nucleotide sequence: TGTGCCAGCAGCCCCCAGAGACTAGCGGGGACCTATGAGCAGTTCTTC. Its protein product is CASSPQRLAGTYEQFF.

V gene TRBV29-1 combines with J gene TRBJ1-5; D unresolved. Trimming removed 0 bases from V and 3 bases from J, with 6 bases in between. Germline V gene sequence: CDR1 SQVTM, CDR2 ANQGSEA. CDR3 length: 13 residues. The CDR3 nucleotides read TGCAGCGTTGAAGACATCCCCAATCAGCCCCAGCATTTT. It translates to CSVEDIPNQPQHF.

This clone was observed a single time. The chain carries TRBV19 and TRBJ1-3; a weak D match, TRBD1 (5 bases). The CDR3 totals 17 residues. The germline CDR1 and CDR2 sequences are LNHDA and SQIVND (reference sequence). V shed 4 bases and J shed 0 bases, with 16 bases lying between them. DNA for the CDR3: TGTGCCAGTAGTAAATCCATGGGCAGGGCCTCTGGAAACACCATATATTTT. This translates into CASSKSMGRASGNTIYF.

This chain uses TRBV30 with TRBJ1-2, with D possibly being TRBD1 (6 bases). Germline V CDR1 and CDR2: GTSNPN, SVGIG (reference sequence). V gave up 1 base and J gave up 3 bases, with 9 bases separating them. The CDR3 loop spans 13 amino acids. As DNA, the CDR3 is TGTGCCTGGAGTGCGGGGGGCCACTATGGCTACACCTTC. The encoded protein is CAWSAGGHYGYTF.

J is TRBJ2-4 and V is TRBV2; a possible D gene is TRBD1 (5 bases). CDR1 is SNHLY and CDR2 is FYNNEI in the germline V gene. The CDR3 contains 12 residues. V lost 6 bases to trimming and J lost 6 bases, with 9 bases between them. The CDR3 protein is CASSLTGNIQYF. The CDR3 nucleotides read TGTGCCAGCAGCCTCACAGGAAACATTCAGTACTTC.

This rearrangement joins TRBV21-1 to TRBJ1-2. TRBV21-1 is tagged as a pseudogene. This CDR3 comprises 18 residues. CDR3 residues: CASSASGRGEEANYGYTF. CDR3 nucleotide sequence: TGTGCCAGCAGCGCCTCAGGACGGGGGGAAGAAGCTAACTATGGCTACACCTTC.

CDR3 DNA: TGTGCCAGCAGCCGGACAGGCCCCTTAGGTCAATATCAGCCCCAGCATTTT. The encoded protein is CASSRTGPLGQYQPQHF. V usage is TRBV27 and J usage is TRBJ1-5; 7 bases line up with TRBD1. J was trimmed by 5 bases and V by 6 bases; bases with no gene match: 16. This CDR3 has 17 amino acids. Germline CDR1 and CDR2: MNHEY and SMNVEV (reference sequence).

The chain employs TRBV11-3 and TRBJ1-3; D is perhaps TRBD1 (6 bases). The CDR3 covers 14 residues. V gave up 6 bases and J gave up 2 bases, with 11 bases separating them. Germline CDR1 reads SGHNT; CDR2 reads YENEEA. CDR3: CASSSTGTGNTIYF. The DNA for the CDR3 is TGTGCCAGCAGTTCCACAGGGACTGGAAACACCATATATTTT.

This chain connects TRBV10-1 to TRBJ2-7; D is unresolved. The CDR3 runs to 16 residues. V lost 10 bases to trimming and J lost 1 base, with 23 bases between them. In germline, CDR1 is WNHNN, CDR2 SYGVQD (reference sequence). The CDR3 loop is CAILIPIYTASYEQYF. CDR3 DNA sequence: TGCGCCATCCTTATACCCATTTACACCGCATCCTACGAGCAGTACTTC.

The chain carries TRBV5-4 and TRBJ1-1; D is undetermined. The length of the CDR3 is 15 residues. Trimming pared 3 bases from V and 0 bases from J, leaving 12 bases between. Germline V lookup: CDR1 SGHNT, CDR2 YYREEE (reference sequence). The CDR3, as DNA: TGTGCCAGCAGCTCCGCTACAGAAATGAACACTGAAGCTTTCTTT. As protein: CASSSATEMNTEAFF.

The chain links TRBV6-5 to TRBJ2-2, with TRBD1 as a possible D gene (5 bases). The CDR3 totals 15 residues. Trimming removed 8 bases from V and 2 bases from J, with 15 bases in between. Germline CDR1 MNHEY, CDR2 SVGAGI. DNA of the CDR3: TGTGCCAGCTCGACGTCCAGGGTTAACACCGGGGAGCTGTTTTTT. Amino acids: CASSTSRVNTGELFF.

This clone was observed a handful of times. V gene TRBV7-2 combines with J gene TRBJ2-2; perhaps TRBD1 as D (6 bases). The CDR3 contains 14 residues. V was clipped by 4 bases and J by 2 bases, with 8 bases between them. Per the germline V gene, CDR1 is SGHTA and CDR2 is FQGNSA. The CDR3 loop is CASSSQGNTGELFF. The CDR3 DNA reads as TGTGCCAGCAGCTCACAGGGTAACACCGGGGAGCTGTTTTTT. Drawing the rest from reference TRBV7-2 and TRBJ2-2, the complete variable domain is GAGVSQSPSNKVTEKGKDVELRCDPISGHTALYWYRQSLGQGLEFLIYFQGNSAPDKSGLPSDRFSAERTGGSVSTLTIQRTQQEDSAVYLCASSSQGNTGELFFGEGSRLTVL.